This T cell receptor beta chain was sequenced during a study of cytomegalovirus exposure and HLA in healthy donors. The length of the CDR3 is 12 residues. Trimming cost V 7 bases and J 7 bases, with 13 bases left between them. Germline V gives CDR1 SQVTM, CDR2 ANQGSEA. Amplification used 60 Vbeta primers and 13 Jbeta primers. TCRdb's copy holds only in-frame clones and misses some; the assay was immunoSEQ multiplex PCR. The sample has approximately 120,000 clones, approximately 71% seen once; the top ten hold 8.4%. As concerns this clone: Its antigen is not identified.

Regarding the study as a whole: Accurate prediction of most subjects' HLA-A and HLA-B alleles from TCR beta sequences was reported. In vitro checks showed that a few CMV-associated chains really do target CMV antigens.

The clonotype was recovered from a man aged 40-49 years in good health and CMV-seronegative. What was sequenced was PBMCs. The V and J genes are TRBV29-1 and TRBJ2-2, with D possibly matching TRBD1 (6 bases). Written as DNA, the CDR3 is TGCAGCGGGACAGACAGTCACGGGGAGCTGTTTTTT. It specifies CSGTDSHGELFF.